Below, 11 T cell receptor beta chains from the same sample are listed, as sequenced in a study of blood T cells in healthy people across ages. Using a J-beta primer mix together with a sample-barcoded 5' primer, a second PCR was run for roughly 6 to 12 cycles. MiXCR, applied by TCRdb to the 5' RACE reads, yields one record per CDR3 protein. The sample includes 270,000 or so distinct CDR3 sequences, 25% to 30% of them seen just once. The sample consisted of blood. These receptors were collected from a woman between 65 and 79 years old in good health.

The chain employs TRBV20-1 and TRBJ2-1; the D gene is possibly TRBD2 (6 bases). The CDR3 length is 12 residues. V was shortened by 3 bases and J by 9 bases, with 12 bases between the two germline ends. Germline CDR1 is DFQATT and CDR2 is SNEGSKA (reference sequence). The CDR3 DNA sequence: TGCAGTGCTAGCGGGAGAATCAGTGAGCAGTTCTTC. Translating it yields CSASGRISEQFF.

V usage is TRBV20-1 and J usage is TRBJ2-5, with D possibly TRBD2 on 5 matching bases. Judging by the DNA end, TRBJ2-7 fits better; the J call may be wrong. This CDR3 region has 14 residues. Per germline, CDR1 DFQATT and CDR2 SNEGSKA (reference sequence). The CDR3 DNA is TGCAGTGCTAGAAGCGGCGGAGCGTCCTACGAGCAGTACTTC. This sequence encodes CSARSGGASYEQYF.

Details on this clonotype: The junction shows a germline mismatch at one end, possibly a read error. V and J are TRBV27 and TRBJ2-5; D call uncertain. The CDR3 loop spans 15 amino acids. Germline V gene lookup returns CDR1 MNHEY and CDR2 SMNVEV (reference sequence). CDR3 protein: CASSLSPWSGETLYF. Here the CDR3 DNA reads TGTGCCAGCAGTTTATCGCCCTGGTCAGGAGAGACCCTGTACTTC.

The chain recombines TRBV20-1 with TRBJ2-3; 15 bases match TRBD2. The CDR3 consists of 15 residues. The germline CDR1 and CDR2 sequences are DFQATT and SNEGSKA (reference sequence). The CDR3 spells CRGTSGRLSTDTQYF. Written as DNA, the CDR3 is TGCAGGGGGACTAGCGGGAGGCTCAGCACAGATACGCAGTATTTT.

This clonotype was picked up a small number of times. This chain connects TRBV7-3 to TRBJ2-5; 13 bases fit TRBD2. Germline CDR1 is SGHTA and CDR2 is FQGTGA. The CDR3 spans 15 residues. J lost 1 base, V lost 5 bases, and 1 base had no gene match. This CDR3 is CASSTSGRAQETQYF. The CDR3 region has the DNA TGTGCCAGCAGCACTAGCGGGAGGGCCCAAGAGACCCAGTACTTC. The variable domain in full, with the rest retrieved from reference TRBV7-3 and TRBJ2-5, is GAGVSQTPSNKVTEKGKYVELRCDPISGHTALYWYRQSLGQGPEFLIYFQGTGAADDSGLPNDRFFAVRPEGSVSTLKIQRTERGDSAVYLCASSTSGRAQETQYFGPGTRLLVL.

This clonotype turned up a few times. V is TRBV15 and J is TRBJ2-7, with D possibly TRBD1 on 6 matching bases. The length of the CDR3 is 16 residues. Germline V CDR1 and CDR2: LNHNV, YYDKDF (reference sequence). The V and J ends lost 1 base and 0 bases respectively, with 13 bases between them. DNA of the CDR3: TGTGCCACCAGCAGAGGTGGGACAACCAGCTCCTACGAGCAGTACTTC. This codes for CATSRGGTTSSYEQYF.

This chain links TRBV7-9 with TRBJ2-7, with unresolved D. The CDR3 sequence is 12 residues long. V was trimmed by 5 bases and J by 6 bases, leaving 11 bases between them. Germline CDR1 reads SEHNR; CDR2 reads FQNEAQ (reference sequence). The CDR3 DNA follows: TGTGCCAGCAGCCCAACCCTGGGCGAGCAGTACTTC. Translating gives CASSPTLGEQYF. The full variable domain, rest sourced from reference TRBV7-9 and TRBJ2-7, is DTGVSQNPRHKITKRGQNVTFRCDPISEHNRLYWYRQTLGQGPEFLTYFQNEAQLEKSRLLSDRFSAERPKGSFSTLEIQRTEQGDSAMYLCASSPTLGEQYFGPGTRLTVT.

The chain uses TRBV14 and TRBJ1-1; 7 bases match TRBD1. V gave up 6 bases and J gave up 4 bases; unmatched junction bases: 8. This CDR3 is built from 14 residues. The germline gives CDR1 SGHDN, CDR2 FVKESK. CDR3 in DNA: TGTGCCAGCAGTCAGACAGGGTTCGGCACTGAAGCTTTCTTT. Translation: CASSQTGFGTEAFF.

This clonotype was picked up many times. The genes are TRBV4-1 and TRBJ2-3; D may be TRBD2 (6 bases). Trimming removed 0 bases from V and 1 base from J, with 11 bases in between. The CDR3 has 16 amino acids. The germline V gene encodes CDR1 MGHRA and CDR2 YSYEKL. As DNA, the CDR3 is TGCGCCAGCAGCCAAGATGCTAGCGCAGGCACAGATACGCAGTATTTT. This sequence encodes CASSQDASAGTDTQYF.

This clonotype was observed a few times. The rearrangement uses TRBV9 and TRBJ2-7, with TRBD2 matching 9 bases. Germline lookup yields CDR1 SGDLS and CDR2 YYNGEE. The ends lost 0 bases at V and 4 bases at J; junction bases unmatched: 8. This CDR3 is 16 amino acids long. The CDR3 loop reads CASSVAASGMYYEQYF. The CDR3 DNA follows: TGTGCCAGCAGCGTAGCGGCTAGCGGGATGTATTACGAGCAGTACTTC.

In this sample, this clonotype turned up once. The gene calls are TRBV20-1 and TRBJ2-1, with 7 bases aligning to TRBD1. Near its end, the DNA agrees better with TRBJ2-5, so the J call may be wrong. The CDR3 is 13 amino acids. The germline V gene encodes CDR1 DFQATT and CDR2 SNEGSKA (reference sequence). The CDR3 protein is CSARQNRGETQYF. The DNA for the CDR3 is TGCAGTGCTAGACAGAACAGGGGTGAGACCCAGTACTTC.